This TCR beta chain was sequenced for a study of glioma-infiltrating T cells after dendritic cell vaccination (dated by TCRdb to the mid-2010s). For the study in its entirety: The cohort comprised about 15 glioblastoma patients from Phase I and II dendritic cell vaccination trials, 9 newly diagnosed and 6 with recurrent disease. Autologous tumor lysate-pulsed dendritic cell vaccination was administered to the patients between the early 2000s and the early 2010s. The vaccine was prepared from monocyte-derived dendritic cells that were cultured for seven days with IL-4 and GM-CSF and then pulsed overnight with autologous tumor lysate. Each patient got three intradermal injections of the dendritic cell vaccine, spaced at biweekly intervals, in the arm below the axilla. In glioblastoma patients vaccinated with dendritic cells, deep sequencing of TCR beta CDR3 regions served to measure the amount of tumor-infiltrating lymphocytes and to compare repertoires between tumor and blood. Survival after dendritic cell vaccination was correlated with TCR sequencing metrics, including TIL content and tumor-blood repertoire overlap. What the authors observed across the whole study: No direct relationship between TCR clonality and survival was found, suggesting that a diverse polyclonal response may matter. The cohort was small and heterogeneous, with few patients having full blood and tumor sets and even fewer initial-recurrent tumor pairs. Longer time to progression and overall survival after dendritic cell vaccination were predicted by higher estimated pretreatment TIL content. The response model built on TCR overlap across three groups was characterized as speculative, with prospective validation still needed.

Reading from cysteine to phenylalanine, the CDR3 counts 13 amino acids. The read is trimmed to its CDR3 DNA, 39 bases read in frame from base 1. The CDR1 and CDR2 encoded by the germline V gene (reference sequence) are MNHEY and SMNVEV. Germline trimming: 5 bases from V, 10 bases from J; junction bases outside gene matches: 9. Using the immunoSEQ assay, TCRB CDR3 regions were amplified from roughly 1.9 micrograms of genomic DNA, or from all available DNA when less than that was on hand. Multiplex PCR used 60 forward primers for TCR V beta segments and 13 reverse primers for J beta segments. To estimate the number of reads per starting template, synthetic control templates were added to each sample at limiting dilution. Reads of 87 bp were generated by sequencing on the Illumina HiSeq System. On the authors' methods: PCR and sequencing errors were removed by a nearest neighbor algorithm that merged closely related sequences. TCR overlap was defined as the percentage of unique tumor TCR beta sequences that were also present in the same patient's peripheral blood. In its TCRdb copy, this immuneACCESS table keeps in-frame sequences only and misses some clones. Where compared with another copy, unresolved V genes explain less than half of these, and the others have no known cause. The V and J calls and the clone size are those of that table, but D and trimming were determined from the DNA. Counted in this sample were tens of thousands of clones; 85% of them appeared once. The ten largest clones capture over 9.5% of the sample.

To note about this clone: Which antigen it targets is not known. Qualities for individual bases were not recorded, and no much larger clone is one base off.

Patients were selected for having adequate residual fresh-frozen tumor tissue and more than two years of available survival data. An isocitrate dehydrogenase mutation was not carried by any of the glioblastoma patients, although molecular status was otherwise variable. PBMC were collected before vaccination, two weeks after the third vaccination, and at tumor progression when it occurred. The Qiagen DNeasy Blood extraction Kit was used to extract genomic DNA. This clonotype originated in a human donor with glioblastoma. The sequence joins TRBV27 to TRBJ1-1; 8 middle bases align to TRBD1. Sequences were derived from blood, sampled before dendritic cell vaccination. The CDR3 protein is CASSARTGQGAFF. In nucleotide form, the sequence is TGTGCCAGCAGTGCCCGGACAGGGCAGGGAGCTTTCTTT.